Below are 10 T cell receptor beta chains sequenced from a single sample in a study of neurological immune-mediated disorders. TCRdb recomputed calls from the 5' RACE reads with MiXCR, one row per CDR3 protein. This sample has tens of thousands of distinct CDR3 sequences; 2% to 3% occur once, and the top ten carry 2.3%. Sequenced material: PBMCs. These receptors originate from a woman aged 45-65 years with multiple sclerosis.

This clonotype has ten or more counts. The chain carries TRBV11-3 and TRBJ2-7; 7 bases agree with TRBD2. The junction had 3 bases not matched to a gene; V was cut back by 1 base and J by 0 bases. This CDR3 comprises 15 residues. Germline loops: CDR1 SGHNT, CDR2 YENEEA. CDR3 amino acids: CASSLAGDYSYEQYF. The CDR3 DNA reads as TGTGCCAGCAGCTTAGCTGGGGACTACTCCTACGAGCAGTACTTC.

This clonotype was picked up many times. The rearrangement uses TRBV7-2 and TRBJ1-2, with TRBD1 matching over 9 bases. J was trimmed by 1 base and V by 5 bases; bases with no gene match: 2. The CDR3 consists of 14 residues. Germline CDR1 and CDR2: SGHTA and FQGNSA. CDR3 in DNA: TGTGCCAGCAGCCCGGGACAGGGTAACTATGGCTACACCTTC. Its protein product is CASSPGQGNYGYTF.

About this clonotype: With a much larger clone just one base away, this may be a read error. The V gene is TRBV7-9, the J gene TRBJ1-2; D gene unclear. Germline CDR1 SEHNR, CDR2 FQNEAQ (reference sequence). The CDR3 runs to 14 residues. The CDR3 nucleotides read TGTGCCAACAGCCGAGACACCGATAACTATGGCTACACCTTC. Translation: CANSRDTDNYGYTF.

This clonotype came up many times. The chain uses TRBV5-1 and TRBJ1-4; 7 nucleotides line up with TRBD1. V was clipped by 3 bases and J by 8 bases; unmatched bases: 4. Germline V gives CDR1 SGHRS, CDR2 YFSETQ. The CDR3 sequence is 13 residues long. Here the CDR3 reads CASSYGQAEKLFF. The CDR3 coding sequence is TGCGCCAGCAGCTACGGACAGGCGGAAAAACTGTTTTTT.

This clonotype was found many times. The chain employs TRBV12-3 or TRBV12-4 and TRBJ2-1; no firm D call. The CDR3 sequence is 12 residues long. V lost 5 bases and J lost 8, with 10 bases in between. In DNA form, the CDR3 reads TGTGCCAGCAGTCCCACTTACGATGAGCAGTTCTTC. Translation gives CASSPTYDEQFF.

This clonotype is termed medium-sized. The chain carries TRBV9 and TRBJ2-7; the match to TRBD1 covers 9 bases. The CDR3 length is 15 residues. V was pared by 5 bases and J by 0 bases, with 6 bases of the junction left unmatched. Germline CDR1 SGDLS, CDR2 YYNGEE. As DNA, the CDR3 is TGTGCCAGCAGTGGAACGGACAGGGGCTCCTACGAGCAGTACTTC. Amino acid sequence: CASSGTDRGSYEQYF. Full variable domain (remainder filled in from reference TRBV9 and TRBJ2-7): DSGVTQTPKHLITATGQRVTLRCSPRSGDLSVYWYQQSLDQGLQFLIQYYNGEERAKGNILERFSAQQFPDLHSELNLSSLELGDSALYFCASSGTDRGSYEQYFGPGTRLTVT.

This clonotype appeared many times. The V gene is TRBV7-2, the J gene TRBJ2-1; 11 nucleotides agree with TRBD2. Germline V gives CDR1 SGHTA, CDR2 FQGNSA. Trimming removed 3 bases from V and 6 bases from J; junction bases left unmatched: 4. The CDR3 loop spans 15 amino acids. CDR3 DNA: TGTGCCAGCAGCTTCCAGGGACTAGCGGTCAATGAGCAGTTCTTC. It specifies CASSFQGLAVNEQFF. Variable domain in full (rest from reference TRBV7-2 and TRBJ2-1): GAGVSQSPSNKVTEKGKDVELRCDPISGHTALYWYRQSLGQGLEFLIYFQGNSAPDKSGLPSDRFSAERTGGSVSTLTIQRTQQEDSAVYLCASSFQGLAVNEQFFGPGTRLTVL.

With regard to this clonotype: A much larger clone differs from this one at a single base, so this may be a read error. The CDR3 DNA follows: TGCGACAGCAGCTTGGAGGGGATCCCGGCCGGGGAGCTGTTTTTT. Translation gives CDSSLEGIPAGELFF. The chain recombines TRBV5-1 with TRBJ2-2; weak D call: TRBD2 (6 bases). The length of the CDR3 is 15 residues. Germline CDR1 SGHRS, CDR2 YFSETQ.

The table lists this clonotype with many counts. V is TRBV5-1 and J is TRBJ1-3; maybe TRBD1 (6 bases). Per the germline V gene, CDR1 is SGHRS and CDR2 is YFSETQ. The V gene lost 0 bases and the J gene lost 0 bases, with 16 bases spanning the gap. The CDR3 runs to 18 residues. The CDR3 loop reads CASSLAGAGSSSGNTIYF. Here the CDR3 DNA reads TGCGCCAGCAGCTTGGCGGGGGCCGGGTCCAGCTCTGGAAACACCATATATTTT.

This sequence joins TRBV7-2 and TRBJ2-7; 8 positions match TRBD2. CDR1 is SGHTA and CDR2 is FQGNSA in the germline V gene. This CDR3 is built from 14 residues. With 1 base clipped from V and 2 bases from J, the junction kept 1 base outside the gene matches. CDR3 sequence: CASSLERGPYEQYF. Here the CDR3 DNA reads TGTGCCAGCAGCTTAGAGCGGGGGCCCTACGAGCAGTACTTC.